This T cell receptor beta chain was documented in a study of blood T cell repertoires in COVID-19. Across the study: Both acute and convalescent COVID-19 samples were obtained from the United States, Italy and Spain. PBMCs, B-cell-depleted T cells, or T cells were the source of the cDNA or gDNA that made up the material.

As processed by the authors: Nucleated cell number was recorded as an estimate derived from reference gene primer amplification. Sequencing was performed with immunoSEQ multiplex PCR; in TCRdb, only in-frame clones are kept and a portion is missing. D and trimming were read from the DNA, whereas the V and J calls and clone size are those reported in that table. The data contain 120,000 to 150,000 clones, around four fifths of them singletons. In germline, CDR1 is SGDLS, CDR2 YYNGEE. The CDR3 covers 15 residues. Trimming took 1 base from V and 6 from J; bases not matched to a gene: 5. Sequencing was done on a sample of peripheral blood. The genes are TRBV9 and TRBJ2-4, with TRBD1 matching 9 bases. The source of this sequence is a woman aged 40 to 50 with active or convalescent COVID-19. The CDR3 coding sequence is TGTGCCAGCAGCGTATCACAGGGGGCGGGAAACATTCAGTACTTC. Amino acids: CASSVSQGAGNIQYF. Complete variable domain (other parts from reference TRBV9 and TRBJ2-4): DSGVTQTPKHLITATGQRVTLRCSPRSGDLSVYWYQQSLDQGLQFLIQYYNGEERAKGNILERFSAQQFPDLHSELNLSSLELGDSALYFCASSVSQGAGNIQYFGAGTRLSVL.